This is a list of T cell receptor beta chains from one sample in a study of blood T cell repertoires in COVID-19. TCRdb's copy holds only in-frame clones and misses some; the assay was immunoSEQ multiplex PCR. The sample records around 160,000 clones, about 92% being singletons. Sample: peripheral blood. The receptors shown here come from a woman aged 55-70 years with COVID-19, enrolled during active disease. Each CDR3 is given with its conserved first and last residue. The D gene is left open where the match is weak. Size is stated for part of the rows, as once, few or many counts, or as a class when the clone is expanded.

clone_size	d_call	v_call	j_call	cdr3_nt	cdr3_aa
once	.	TRBV12-5	TRBJ1-1	TGTGCTAGTGGTCCCCCCGGACAGACTGAAGCTTTCTTT	CASGPPGQTEAFF
once	TRBD2	TRBV7-2	TRBJ2-7	TGTGCCAGCAGCTCCGCCTCGGGGGGGGCGGGCTTTCCCTACGAGCAGTACTTC	CASSSASGGAGFPYEQYF
.	.	TRBV6-1	TRBJ2-3	TGTGCCAGCAGTGATTTCCCCCCTGATTTT	CASSDFPPDF
once	.	TRBV5-5	TRBJ1-1	TGTGCCAGCAGCCAGCAGGGCTCTGTGAACACTGAAGCTTTCTTT	CASSQQGSVNTEAFF
.	.	TRBV25-1	TRBJ2-1	TGTGCCAGCAGTGACAGGCCGACCTACAATGAGCAGTTCTTC	CASSDRPTYNEQFF
.	.	TRBV11-2	TRBJ1-2	TGTGCCAGCAGCTTAGGGTTCCAGGGTGGAGGCTACACCTTC	CASSLGFQGGGYTF
.	TRBD1	TRBV3-1/TRBV3-2	TRBJ1-1	TGTGCCAGCAGCCTCCGGACAGGGGGGGTGAACACTGAAGCTTTCTTT	CASSLRTGGVNTEAFF
.	.	TRBV6-1	TRBJ2-7	TGTGCCAGCAGTGAAGCCAGCGGAAGGCAGTACTTC	CASSEASGRQYF
.	TRBD1	TRBV4-3	TRBJ2-3	TGCGCCAGCAGCCGCCGGGACAGGGAAACTGATACGCAGTATTTT	CASSRRDRETDTQYF
.	.	TRBV7-3	TRBJ2-5	TGTGCCAGCAGCTTAACGGGGGCAAGCCAAGAGACCCAGTACTTC	CASSLTGASQETQYF
.	TRBD1	TRBV3-1/TRBV3-2	TRBJ2-7	TGTGCCAGCAGCCACCGGGACAGGGATGACTACGAGCAGTACTTC	CASSHRDRDDYEQYF
once	.	TRBV5-8	TRBJ2-7	TGTGCCAGCAGCTTAAGGGGTTCCTACGAGCAGTACTTC	CASSLRGSYEQYF
.	TRBD2	TRBV30	TRBJ2-7	TGTGCCTGGAGCACGGGGGGGTCCTACGAGCAGTACTTC	CAWSTGGSYEQYF
once	.	TRBV11-3	TRBJ1-1	TGTGCCAGCAGTGGGGAGGCGAACACTGAAGCTTTCTTT	CASSGEANTEAFF
.	.	TRBV10-3	TRBJ2-7	TGTGCCATCGGCCGGGACACCTCCTACGAGCAGTACTTC	CAIGRDTSYEQYF
.	TRBD1	TRBV5-6	TRBJ2-3	TGTGCCAGCAGCCCAACGGGAAGGACAGGGACGCAGTATTTT	CASSPTGRTGTQYF
.	.	TRBV7-8	TRBJ1-3	TGTGCCAGCAGCTTTCCCGAGTCTGGAAACACCATATATTTT	CASSFPESGNTIYF
.	TRBD1	TRBV19	TRBJ2-1	TGTGCCAGTAGTACCCGGGACAGGGGGCGCATCAATGAGCAGTTCTTC	CASSTRDRGRINEQFF
.	TRBD2	TRBV5-1	TRBJ2-3	TGCGCCAGCAGCTTGGGAGGCGGGGGGGCAGCAGATACGCAGTATTTT	CASSLGGGGAADTQYF
.	.	TRBV7-9	TRBJ2-1	TGTGCCAGCAGCCCGAGCGGATATTTCGGTGAAACCCCATTCCATGAGCAGTTCTTC	CASSPSGYFGETPFHEQFF
.	TRBD1	TRBV6-6	TRBJ1-1	TGTGCCAGCAGTCGAACCGCGGGACAGGCGAACACTGAAGCTTTCTTT	CASSRTAGQANTEAFF
.	.	TRBV20-1	TRBJ1-1	TGCAGTGCTAGTCTCCCCGCGGGGGCCGCCGAAGCTTTCTTT	CSASLPAGAAEAFF
.	.	TRBV10-3	TRBJ1-4	TGTGCCATCGGCCGGGATAATGAAAAACTGTTTTTT	CAIGRDNEKLFF
.	.	TRBV19	TRBJ1-2	TGTGCCAGTAAGGGCAGCAACGGCGGGTATGGCTACACCTTC	CASKGSNGGYGYTF
.	TRBD1	TRBV29-1	TRBJ1-2	TGCAGCGTTGAAGATCGGTGGGACAGGGAGGATGGCTACACCTTC	CSVEDRWDREDGYTF
.	TRBD1	TRBV5-5	TRBJ2-7	TGTGCCAGCTGGGACAGATATGGCGACGAGCAGTACTTC	CASWDRYGDEQYF
.	.	TRBV3-1/TRBV3-2	TRBJ2-2	TGTGCCAGCAGCCAAGATCGGAGTACCGGGGAGCTGTTTTTT	CASSQDRSTGELFF
.	.	TRBV13	TRBJ1-1	TGTGCCAGCAGCTCACAGGGTAAGGGCACTGAAGCTTTCTTT	CASSSQGKGTEAFF
.	.	TRBV3-1/TRBV3-2	TRBJ1-5	TGTGCCAGCAGCCCAGGACTACTAAATCAGCCCCAGCATTTT	CASSPGLLNQPQHF
.	.	TRBV5-8	TRBJ2-2	TGTGCCAGCAGCTTCACAGTCCGGGAGCTGTTTTTT	CASSFTVRELFF
.	.	TRBV10-3	TRBJ1-2	TGTGCCATCAGTGACCTGGGGGGGCGGAGGGGATATGGCTACACCTTC	CAISDLGGRRGYGYTF
.	.	TRBV6-5	TRBJ1-6	TGTGCCAGCAGCGCGGACAGAAGATTTAATTCACCCCTCCACTTT	CASSADRRFNSPLHF
.	TRBD1	TRBV6-5	TRBJ1-1	TGTGCCAGCAGTCCCTGGGGACAGGGACGCACTGAAGCTTTCTTT	CASSPWGQGRTEAFF
.	TRBD1	TRBV24-1	TRBJ1-1	TGTGCCACCAGGACAGGGTTGAACACTGAAGCTTTCTTT	CATRTGLNTEAFF
few	.	TRBV6-2/TRBV6-3	TRBJ1-4	TGTGCCAGCAGTTACGGCCGCAGGGGTAGTGGGGAAAAACTGTTTTTT	CASSYGRRGSGEKLFF
.	TRBD1	TRBV19	TRBJ1-1	TGTGCCAGTAGTACCATCCCCGGGACAGGGAACACTGAAGCTTTCTTT	CASSTIPGTGNTEAFF
.	TRBD1	TRBV5-8	TRBJ1-5	TGTGCCAGCAGCTTGGTGGGAGGACAGGGCGTGTTGAGCAATCAGCCCCAGCATTTT	CASSLVGGQGVLSNQPQHF
.	.	TRBV9	TRBJ2-1	TGTGCCAGCAGCGTAGCCGATGAGCAGTTCTTC	CASSVADEQFF
once	.	TRBV7-2	TRBJ1-2	TGTGCCAGCAGCTTAATGGGGAGAGGTCAGGGCTACACCTTC	CASSLMGRGQGYTF